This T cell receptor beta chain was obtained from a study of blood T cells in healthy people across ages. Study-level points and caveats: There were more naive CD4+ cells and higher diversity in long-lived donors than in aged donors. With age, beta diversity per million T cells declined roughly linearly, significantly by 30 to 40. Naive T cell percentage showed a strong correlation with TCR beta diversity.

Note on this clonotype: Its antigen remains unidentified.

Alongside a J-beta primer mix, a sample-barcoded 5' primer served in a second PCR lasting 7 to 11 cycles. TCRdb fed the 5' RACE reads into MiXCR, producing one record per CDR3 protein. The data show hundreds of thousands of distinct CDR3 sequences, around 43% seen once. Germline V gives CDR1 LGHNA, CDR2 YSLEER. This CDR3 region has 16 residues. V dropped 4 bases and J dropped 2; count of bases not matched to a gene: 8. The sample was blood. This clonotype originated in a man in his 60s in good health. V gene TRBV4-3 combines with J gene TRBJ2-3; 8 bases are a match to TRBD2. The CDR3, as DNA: TGCGCCAGCAGCCTCCAGGGACTAGGTACCACAGATACGCAGTATTTT. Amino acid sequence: CASSLQGLGTTDTQYF.